This T cell receptor beta chain was sequenced for a study of control samples from healthy donors and cancer patients (dated by TCRdb to the early 2020s). The library was generated by the immunoSEQ multiplex PCR assay. TCRdb took over this immuneACCESS table, retaining in-frame rearrangements with V and J assigned. Such tables are incomplete; in checked studies, under half of the missing clones stem from an unresolved V gene, and the remainder is unexplained. The sample yields 150,000 to 200,000 clones; around nine tenths were counted once. The top ten clonotypes cover 1.5% to 2% of the sample. As regards this clone: Its antigen remains unidentified. It has no much larger one-base neighbor in the sample; base qualities were not kept.

The receptor was isolated from a man in his late teens or twenties in good health. Sequencing was carried out using blood.

The DNA sequence follows: TGCAGTGTCAGGGGAGAAGGCTACACCTTC. The translation is CSVRGEGYTF. The chain is made from TRBV20-1 and TRBJ1-2; tentative D gene TRBD1, with 6 bases matching. Per the germline V gene (reference sequence), DFQATT is the CDR1 and SNEGSKA is the CDR2. Counted from cysteine to phenylalanine, this CDR3 has 10 amino acids. The CDR3 DNA has 30 bases and is translated from base 1. Between the V and J ends, shortened by 7 bases and 8 bases respectively, the junction contains 11 bases.